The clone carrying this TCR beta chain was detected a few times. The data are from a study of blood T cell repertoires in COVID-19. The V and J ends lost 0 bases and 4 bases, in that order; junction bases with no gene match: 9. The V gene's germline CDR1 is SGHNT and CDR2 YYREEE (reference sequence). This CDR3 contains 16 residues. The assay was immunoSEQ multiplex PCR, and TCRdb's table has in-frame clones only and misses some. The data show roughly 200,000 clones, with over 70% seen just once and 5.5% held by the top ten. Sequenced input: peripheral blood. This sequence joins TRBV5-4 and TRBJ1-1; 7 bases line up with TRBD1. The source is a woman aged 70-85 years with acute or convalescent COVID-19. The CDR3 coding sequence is TGTGCCAGCAGCTTGGGTGATAGGGGGCTTGGCACTGAAGCTTTCTTT. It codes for CASSLGDRGLGTEAFF.